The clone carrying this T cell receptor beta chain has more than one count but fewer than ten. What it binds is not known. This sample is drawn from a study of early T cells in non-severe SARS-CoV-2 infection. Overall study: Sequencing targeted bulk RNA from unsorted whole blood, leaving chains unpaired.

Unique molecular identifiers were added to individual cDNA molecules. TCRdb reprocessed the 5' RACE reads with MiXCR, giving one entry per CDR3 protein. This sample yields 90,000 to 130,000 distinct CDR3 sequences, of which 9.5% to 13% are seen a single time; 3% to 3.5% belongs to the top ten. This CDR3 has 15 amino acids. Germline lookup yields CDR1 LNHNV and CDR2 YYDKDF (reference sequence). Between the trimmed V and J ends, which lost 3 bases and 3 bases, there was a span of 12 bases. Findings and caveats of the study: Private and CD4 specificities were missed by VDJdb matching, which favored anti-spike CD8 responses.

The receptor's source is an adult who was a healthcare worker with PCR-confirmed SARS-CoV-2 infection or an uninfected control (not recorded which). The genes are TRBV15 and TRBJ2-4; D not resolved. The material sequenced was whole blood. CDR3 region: CATSRSRLVKNIQYF. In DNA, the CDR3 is TGTGCCACCAGCAGGTCCCGGTTGGTCAAAAACATTCAGTACTTC.